The clone carrying this T cell receptor beta chain was seen more than once but under ten times. Antigen unknown. This CDR3 has 15 amino acids. The V end was cut by 6 bases, the J end by 4 bases, with 18 bases between. The germline V gene has CDR1 SNHLY and CDR2 FYNNEI. The data are from a study of T cells in Graves' hyperthyroidism and ophthalmopathy. The study's findings and limits: Blood samples included most of the expanded thyroid clonotypes exceeding 0.001. By a 13 V-J model, ophthalmopathy was set apart from stable hyperthyroidism.

RNA transcripts were the template for amplifying TCR beta CDR3 regions. The HTBI set primed first-round TCR CDR3 RT-PCR. MiXCR was run by TCRdb on the multiplex PCR reads, yielding one entry per CDR3 protein. The sample gives approximately 400,000 distinct CDR3 sequences, around 14% of which show up once; over 12% is in the top ten. No progression to ophthalmopathy during 18 months of follow-up defined stable disease. Clinical symptoms, serum thyroxine, TRAb, thyroid ultrasound and orbital computed tomography informed diagnoses. This clonotype was sampled from a woman aged 18-29 years with Graves' hyperthyroidism. The sample taken for sequencing was blood. The rearrangement joins TRBV2 to TRBJ2-5; a weak D match, TRBD2 (6 bases). CDR3 sequence: CASRPRRGNAETQYF. In nucleotides, the CDR3 is TGTGCCAGCAGGCCTAGGAGGGGAAATGCAGAGACCCAGTACTTC.